The TCR beta chain under discussion was sequenced for a study of cytomegalovirus exposure and HLA in healthy donors. Overall study results and limits: Researchers reported in a later analysis that a missense DCLRE1C variant was tied to TCR beta V- and J-gene trimming. Previous analysis showed most TCR beta V segments were productive about 90% or about 30% of the time. Among TCR beta chains, those listed as cytomegalovirus-associated numbered about 150. CMV serostatus was the sole immune exposure information available.

This PCR relied on a set of 60 Vbeta primers and 13 Jbeta primers. Some clones are missing from TCRdb's copy, which holds only in-frame ones; the method was immunoSEQ multiplex PCR. The clone table shows 70,000 to 100,000 clones, with the ten largest holding about 5.5%. Of note for this clone: The antigen remains unidentified.

CDR3 length: 14 amino acids. Germline V gene data show CDR1 as SGHDT and CDR2 as YYEEEE. The V gene end was trimmed by 5 bases and the J gene end by 4 bases; junction bases not matched to a gene: 8. This TCR was sampled from a girl aged 5-17 years in good health and CMV-seropositive. V and J are TRBV5-6 and TRBJ2-7, with 8 bases lining up with TRBD1. Sequencing was performed on PBMCs. The CDR3 protein is CASSQGAEVYEQYV. CDR3 bases: TGTGCCAGCAGTCAGGGGGCCGAGGTTTACGAGCAGTACGTC.